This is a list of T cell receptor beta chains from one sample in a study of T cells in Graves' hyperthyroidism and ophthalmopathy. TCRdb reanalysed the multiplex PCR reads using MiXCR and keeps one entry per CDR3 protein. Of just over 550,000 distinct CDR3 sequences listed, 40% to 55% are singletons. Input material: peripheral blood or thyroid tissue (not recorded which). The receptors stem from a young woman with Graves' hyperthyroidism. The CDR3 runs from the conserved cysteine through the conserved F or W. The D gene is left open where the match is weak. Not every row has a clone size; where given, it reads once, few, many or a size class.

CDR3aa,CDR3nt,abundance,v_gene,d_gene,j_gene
CATSRSRDGANYGYTF,TGTGCCACCAGCAGGTCCCGGGACGGCGCTAACTATGGCTACACCTTC,.,TRBV15,.,TRBJ1-2
CASSATWGETQYF,TGTGCCAGCAGTGCGACTTGGGGGGAGACCCAGTACTTC,many,TRBV2,.,TRBJ2-5
CSVEGAGNTGELFF,TGCAGCGTTGAAGGGGCGGGGAACACCGGGGAGCTGTTTTTT,.,TRBV29-1,.,TRBJ2-2
CASTQRRVETQHF,TGTGCCAGCACCCAAAGAAGGGTGGAGACCCAGCATTTT,few,TRBV2,.,TRBJ1-5
CSVERKNTGELFF,TGCAGCGTTGAACGGAAGAACACCGGGGAGCTGTTTTTT,.,TRBV29-1,.,TRBJ2-2
CTSSWTSGRVETQYF,TGTACCAGCAGCTGGACTAGCGGGAGGGTAGAGACCCAGTACTTC,.,TRBV7-2,TRBD2,TRBJ2-5
CASSSQGATEAFF,TGTGCCAGCAGCTCTCAGGGTGCCACTGAAGCTTTCTTT,.,TRBV7-3,.,TRBJ1-1
CASSLAMGQGWSNQPQHF,TGTGCCAGCAGTTTAGCGATGGGACAGGGTTGGAGCAATCAGCCCCAGCATTTT,.,TRBV12-3/TRBV12-4,TRBD1,TRBJ1-5
CASRLAGTGNEKLFF,TGTGCCAGCAGACTAGCGGGGACAGGGAATGAAAAACTGTTTTTT,.,TRBV7-2,TRBD1,TRBJ1-4
CASSELGQSSNQPQHF,TGTGCCAGCAGTGAACTAGGACAGTCAAGCAATCAGCCCCAGCATTTT,.,TRBV25-1,.,TRBJ1-5
CASSPHVNRDEQYF,TGTGCCAGCAGCCCCCATGTTAACCGGGACGAGCAGTACTTC,many,TRBV7-8,.,TRBJ2-7
CASSLGQGGTGELFF,TGTGCCAGCAGCTTAGGCCAGGGCGGCACCGGGGAGCTGTTTTTT,many,TRBV7-2,.,TRBJ2-2
CASSESYNTGELFF,TGCGCCAGCAGTGAGTCGTACAACACCGGGGAGCTGTTTTTT,.,TRBV10-1,.,TRBJ2-2
CATSSLDVSANVLTF,TGTGCCACCAGCAGCTTGGACGTTTCGGCCAACGTCCTGACTTTC,.,TRBV15,.,TRBJ2-6
CASSRSHNQPQHF,TGTGCCAGTAGCCGCTCCCACAATCAGCCCCAGCATTTT,.,TRBV19,.,TRBJ1-5
CSVGQGGGSETQYF,TGCAGCGTTGGACAGGGAGGTGGCTCCGAGACCCAGTACTTC,.,TRBV29-1,.,TRBJ2-5
CASSEGASGTSYEQYF,TGTGCCAGCAGTGAAGGGGCTAGCGGGACTAGCTACGAGCAGTACTTC,.,TRBV25-1,TRBD2,TRBJ2-7